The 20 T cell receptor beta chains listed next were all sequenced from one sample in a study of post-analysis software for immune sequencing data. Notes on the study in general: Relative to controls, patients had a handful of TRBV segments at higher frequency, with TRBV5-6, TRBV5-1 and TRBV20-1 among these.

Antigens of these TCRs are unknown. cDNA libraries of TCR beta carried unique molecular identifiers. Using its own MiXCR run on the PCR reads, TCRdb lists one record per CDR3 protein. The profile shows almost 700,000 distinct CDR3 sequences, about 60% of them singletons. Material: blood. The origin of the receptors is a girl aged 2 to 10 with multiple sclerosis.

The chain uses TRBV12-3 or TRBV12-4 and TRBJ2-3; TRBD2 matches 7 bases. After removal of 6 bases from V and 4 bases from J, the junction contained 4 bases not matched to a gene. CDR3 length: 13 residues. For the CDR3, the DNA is TGTGCCAGCAGGCGACTAGCCTCAGATACGCAGTATTTT. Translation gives CASRRLASDTQYF.

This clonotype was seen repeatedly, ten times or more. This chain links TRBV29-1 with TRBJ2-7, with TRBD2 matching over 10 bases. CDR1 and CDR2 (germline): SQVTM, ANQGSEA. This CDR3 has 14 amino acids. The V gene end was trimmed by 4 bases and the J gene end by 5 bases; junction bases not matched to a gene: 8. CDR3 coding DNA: TGCAGCGTTGGTGCAACTAGCGGGACCCACGAGCAGTACTTC. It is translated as CSVGATSGTHEQYF.

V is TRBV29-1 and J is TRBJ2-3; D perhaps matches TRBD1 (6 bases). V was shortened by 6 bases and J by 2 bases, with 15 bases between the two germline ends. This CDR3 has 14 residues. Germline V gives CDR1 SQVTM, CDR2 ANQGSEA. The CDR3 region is CSVARDIYTDTQYF. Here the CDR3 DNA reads TGCAGCGTCGCCCGGGACATATACACAGATACGCAGTATTTT.

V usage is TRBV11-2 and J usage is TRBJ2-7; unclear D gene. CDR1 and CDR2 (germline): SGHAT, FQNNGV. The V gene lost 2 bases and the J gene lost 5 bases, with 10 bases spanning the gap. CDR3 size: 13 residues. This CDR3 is CASSLIQIHEQYF. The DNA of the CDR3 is TGTGCCAGCAGCTTAATCCAGATCCACGAGCAGTACTTC.

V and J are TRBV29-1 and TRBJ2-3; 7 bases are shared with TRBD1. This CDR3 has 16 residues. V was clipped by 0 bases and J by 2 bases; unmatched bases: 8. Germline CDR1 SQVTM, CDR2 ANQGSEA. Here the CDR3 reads CSVEDRGSLLTDTQYF. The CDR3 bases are TGCAGCGTTGAAGACAGGGGGTCCCTCCTCACAGATACGCAGTATTTT.

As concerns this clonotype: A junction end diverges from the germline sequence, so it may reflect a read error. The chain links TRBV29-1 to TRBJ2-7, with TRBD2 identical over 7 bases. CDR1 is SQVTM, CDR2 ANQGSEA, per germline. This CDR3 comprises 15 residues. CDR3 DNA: TGCAGCGTTGACGATGGCGGGGGAGGCGGAGAGACCCAGGACTTC. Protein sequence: CSVDDGGGGGETQDF.

CDR3 sequence reads: CASSYPELGEQFF. The CDR3 DNA is TGTGCCAGCAGTTACCCGGAGTTAGGCGAGCAGTTCTTC. This chain uses TRBV6-2 or TRBV6-3 with TRBJ2-1; D gene unclear. V was pared by 2 bases and J by 10 bases, with 12 bases between. Germline V gives CDR1 MNHEY, CDR2 SVGEGT. The CDR3 covers 13 residues.

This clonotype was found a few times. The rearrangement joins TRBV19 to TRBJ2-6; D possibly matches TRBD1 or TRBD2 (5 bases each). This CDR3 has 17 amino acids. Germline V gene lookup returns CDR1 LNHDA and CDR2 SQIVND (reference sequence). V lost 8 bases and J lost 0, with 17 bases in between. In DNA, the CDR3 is TGTGCCAGTGGTCCATGGGGACGGGGCTCTGGGGCCAACGTCCTGACTTTC. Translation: CASGPWGRGSGANVLTF.

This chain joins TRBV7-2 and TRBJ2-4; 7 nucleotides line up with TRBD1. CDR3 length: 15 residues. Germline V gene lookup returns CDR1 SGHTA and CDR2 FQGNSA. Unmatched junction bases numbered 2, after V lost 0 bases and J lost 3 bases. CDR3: CASSLAGTVKNIQYF. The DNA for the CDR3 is TGTGCCAGCAGCTTAGCGGGGACAGTCAAAAACATTCAGTACTTC.

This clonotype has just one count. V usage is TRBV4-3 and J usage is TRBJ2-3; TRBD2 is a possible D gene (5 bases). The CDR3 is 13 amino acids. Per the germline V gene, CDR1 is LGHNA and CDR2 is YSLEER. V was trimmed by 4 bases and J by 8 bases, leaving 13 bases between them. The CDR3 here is CASSPDGIRTQYF. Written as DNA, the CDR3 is TGCGCCAGCAGCCCCGACGGGATTCGTACGCAGTATTTT.

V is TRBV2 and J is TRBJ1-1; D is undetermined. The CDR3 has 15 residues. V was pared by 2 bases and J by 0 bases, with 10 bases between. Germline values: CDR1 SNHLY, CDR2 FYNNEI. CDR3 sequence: CASSELGRLNTEAFF. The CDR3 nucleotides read TGTGCCAGCAGTGAACTTGGACGGCTGAACACTGAAGCTTTCTTT.

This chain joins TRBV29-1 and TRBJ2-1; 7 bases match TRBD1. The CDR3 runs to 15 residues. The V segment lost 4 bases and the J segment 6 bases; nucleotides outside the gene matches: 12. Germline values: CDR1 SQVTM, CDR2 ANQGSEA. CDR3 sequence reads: CSVVRTGGFGNEQFF. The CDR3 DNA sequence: TGCAGCGTTGTGCGGACAGGTGGCTTTGGCAATGAGCAGTTCTTC.

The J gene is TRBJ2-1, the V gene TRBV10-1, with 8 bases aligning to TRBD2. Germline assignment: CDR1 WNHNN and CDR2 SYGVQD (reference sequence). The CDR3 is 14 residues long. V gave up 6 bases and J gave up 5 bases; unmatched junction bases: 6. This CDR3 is CASRSSGGHNEQFF. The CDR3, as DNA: TGCGCCAGCAGATCGAGCGGGGGTCACAATGAGCAGTTCTTC.

In nucleotides, the CDR3 is TGTGCCAGCACCAAAATAGCGGGGCCCCGCACAGATACGCAGTATTTT. This sequence encodes CASTKIAGPRTDTQYF. The chain couples TRBV12-3 or TRBV12-4 to TRBJ2-3; 8 bases are shared with TRBD2. The CDR3 loop spans 16 amino acids. Trimming took 7 bases from V and 1 from J; bases not matched to a gene: 10.

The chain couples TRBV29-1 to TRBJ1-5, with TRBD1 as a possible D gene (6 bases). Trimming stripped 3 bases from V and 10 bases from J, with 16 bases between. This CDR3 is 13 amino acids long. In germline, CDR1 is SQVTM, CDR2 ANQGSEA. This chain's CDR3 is CSVEGGPGSPQHF. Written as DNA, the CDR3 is TGCAGCGTTGAGGGGGGGCCTGGTTCTCCCCAGCATTTT.

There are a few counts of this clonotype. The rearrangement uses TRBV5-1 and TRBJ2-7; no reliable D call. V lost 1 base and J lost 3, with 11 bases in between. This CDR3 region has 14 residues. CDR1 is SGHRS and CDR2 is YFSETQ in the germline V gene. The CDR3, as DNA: TGCGCCAGCAGCTTGAGTCCCACATACTACGAGCAGTACTTC. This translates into CASSLSPTYYEQYF.

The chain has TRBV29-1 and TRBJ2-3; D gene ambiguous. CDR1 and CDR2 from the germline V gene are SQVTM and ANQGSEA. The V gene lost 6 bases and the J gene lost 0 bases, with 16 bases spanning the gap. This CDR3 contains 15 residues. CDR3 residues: CSVDPGRQSTDTQYF. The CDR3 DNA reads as TGCAGCGTCGACCCAGGCCGTCAGAGCACAGATACGCAGTATTTT.

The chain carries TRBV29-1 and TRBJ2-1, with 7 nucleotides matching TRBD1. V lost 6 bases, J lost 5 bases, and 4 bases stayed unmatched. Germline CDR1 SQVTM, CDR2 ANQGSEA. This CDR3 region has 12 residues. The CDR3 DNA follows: TGCAGCGTGGACAGGCTAAACAATGAGCAGTTCTTC. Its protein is CSVDRLNNEQFF.

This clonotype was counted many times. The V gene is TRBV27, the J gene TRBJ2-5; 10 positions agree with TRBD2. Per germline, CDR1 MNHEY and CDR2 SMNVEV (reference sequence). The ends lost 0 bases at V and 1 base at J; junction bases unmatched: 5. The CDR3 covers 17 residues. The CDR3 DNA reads TGTGCCAGCAGTTTATCGACGCTAGCGGGGGTCCAAGAGACCCAGTACTTC. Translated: CASSLSTLAGVQETQYF.

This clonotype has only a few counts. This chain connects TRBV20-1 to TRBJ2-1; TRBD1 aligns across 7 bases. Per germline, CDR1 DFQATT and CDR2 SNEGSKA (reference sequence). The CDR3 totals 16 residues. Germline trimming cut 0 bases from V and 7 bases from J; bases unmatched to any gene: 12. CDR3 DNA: TGCAGTGCTAGAGAGCCCCGGGGCCGACAGGGAAATGAGCAGTTCTTC. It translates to CSAREPRGRQGNEQFF.